The 3 T cell receptor beta chains below were found in one sample sequenced in a study of blood T cell repertoires in COVID-19. Some clones are missing from TCRdb's copy, which holds only in-frame ones; the method was immunoSEQ multiplex PCR. The sample contains some 80,000 clones, 70% to 90% of which appear only once. The sequenced sample was peripheral blood. These receptors came from a human donor in a cohort sampled during active COVID-19.

This chain uses TRBV6-2 or TRBV6-3 with TRBJ2-5; tentatively, D is TRBD1 (6 bases). Trimming shortened V by 4 bases and J by 7 bases, and 10 bases separated the two germline ends. This CDR3 is 12 amino acids long. The germline CDR1 and CDR2 sequences are MNHEY and SVGEGT. The CDR3 region has the DNA TGTGCCAGCAGTTGGGTCAGGGGGACCCAGTACTTC. Residues: CASSWVRGTQYF.

The chain recombines TRBV5-1 with TRBJ2-5; 7 bases are shared with TRBD1. The germline V gene encodes CDR1 SGHRS and CDR2 YFSETQ. V shed 2 bases and J 5 bases; nucleotides not matched to a gene: 12. The CDR3 length is 16 residues. CDR3 residues: CASSLKHRGPRETQYF. The CDR3 DNA reads TGCGCCAGCAGCTTAAAACACAGGGGTCCGCGGGAGACCCAGTACTTC.

The V and J genes are TRBV4-3 and TRBJ2-1; D may be TRBD2 (6 bases). CDR3 length: 17 amino acids. Germline CDR1 LGHNA, CDR2 YSLEER. Trimming stripped 1 base from V and 1 base from J, with 14 bases between. CDR3 amino acids: CASSQAWGVSSYNEQFF. CDR3 coding DNA: TGCGCCAGCAGCCAAGCATGGGGGGTAAGTTCCTACAATGAGCAGTTCTTC.